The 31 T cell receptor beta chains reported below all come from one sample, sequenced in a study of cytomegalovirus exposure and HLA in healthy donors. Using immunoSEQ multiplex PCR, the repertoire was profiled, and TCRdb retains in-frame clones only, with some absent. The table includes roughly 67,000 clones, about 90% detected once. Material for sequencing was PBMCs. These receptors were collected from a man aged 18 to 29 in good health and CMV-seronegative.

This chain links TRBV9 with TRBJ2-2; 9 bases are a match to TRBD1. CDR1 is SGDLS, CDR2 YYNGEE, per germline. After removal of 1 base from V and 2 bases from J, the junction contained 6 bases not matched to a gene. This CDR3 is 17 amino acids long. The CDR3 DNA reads TGTGCCAGCAGCGTACACCGGGACAGGGTAAACACCGGGGAGCTGTTTTTT. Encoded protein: CASSVHRDRVNTGELFF.

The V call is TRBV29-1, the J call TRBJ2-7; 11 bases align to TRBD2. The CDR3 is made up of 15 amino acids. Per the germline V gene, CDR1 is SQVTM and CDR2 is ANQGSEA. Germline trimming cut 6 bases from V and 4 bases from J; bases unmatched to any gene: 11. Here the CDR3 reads CSVGRLAGRDYEQYF. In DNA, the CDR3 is TGCAGCGTCGGAAGACTAGCGGGAAGGGATTACGAGCAGTACTTC.

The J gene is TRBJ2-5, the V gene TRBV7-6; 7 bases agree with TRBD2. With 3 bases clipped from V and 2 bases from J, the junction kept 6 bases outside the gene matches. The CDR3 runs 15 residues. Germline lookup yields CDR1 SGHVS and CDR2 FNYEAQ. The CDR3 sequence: CASSFGTMVQETQYF. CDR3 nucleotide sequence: TGTGCCAGCAGCTTCGGGACTATGGTTCAAGAGACCCAGTACTTC.

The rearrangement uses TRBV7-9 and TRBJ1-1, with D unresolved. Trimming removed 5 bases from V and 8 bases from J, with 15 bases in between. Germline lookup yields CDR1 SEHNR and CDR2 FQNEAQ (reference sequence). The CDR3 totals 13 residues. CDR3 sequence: CASSLEVQSEAFF. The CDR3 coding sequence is TGTGCCAGCAGCCTAGAGGTACAGTCCGAAGCTTTCTTT.

The CDR3 DNA follows: TGTGCCAGCAGCTTGGCCAGAAAGAGGGTCAGCACAGATACGCAGTATTTT. It specifies CASSLARKRVSTDTQYF. The gene calls are TRBV5-5 and TRBJ2-3; weak D call: TRBD2 (5 bases). The germline V gene has CDR1 SGHKS and CDR2 YYEKEE (reference sequence). V gave up 0 bases and J gave up 0 bases, with 14 bases separating them. This CDR3 region has 17 residues.

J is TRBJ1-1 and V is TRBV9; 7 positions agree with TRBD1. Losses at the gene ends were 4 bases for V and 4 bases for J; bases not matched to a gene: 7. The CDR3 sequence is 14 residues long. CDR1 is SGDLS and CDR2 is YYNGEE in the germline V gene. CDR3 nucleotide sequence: TGTGCCAGCAGCCCACAGGGGTGGGGCACTGAAGCTTTCTTT. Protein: CASSPQGWGTEAFF.

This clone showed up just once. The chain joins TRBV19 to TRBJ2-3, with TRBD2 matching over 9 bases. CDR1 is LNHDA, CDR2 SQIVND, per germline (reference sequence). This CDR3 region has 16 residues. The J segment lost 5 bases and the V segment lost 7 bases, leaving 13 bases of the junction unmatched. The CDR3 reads CASKASGTGIGDTQYF. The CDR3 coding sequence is TGTGCCAGTAAGGCTAGCGGGACCGGTATCGGAGATACGCAGTATTTT.

CDR3 sequence: CASSDTSFGELFF. Here the CDR3 DNA reads TGTGCCAGCAGCGACACTAGCTTCGGGGAGCTGTTTTTT. The J gene is TRBJ2-2, the V gene TRBV16, with D possibly being TRBD2 (6 bases). Trimming pared 5 bases from V and 7 bases from J, leaving 11 bases between. The CDR3 loop spans 13 amino acids. Germline lookup yields CDR1 KGHSY and CDR2 FQNENV.

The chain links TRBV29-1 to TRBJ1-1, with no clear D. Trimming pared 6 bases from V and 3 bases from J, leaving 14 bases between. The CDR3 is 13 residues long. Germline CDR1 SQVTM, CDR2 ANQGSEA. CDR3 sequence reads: CSVAGRSDTEAFF. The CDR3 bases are TGCAGCGTCGCGGGGAGGTCGGACACTGAAGCTTTCTTT.

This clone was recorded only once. The CDR3 loop reads CASSQGLTGAPQADTQYF. The CDR3 coding sequence is TGCGCCAGCAGCCAGGGACTTACAGGGGCGCCCCAGGCAGATACGCAGTATTTT. The gene calls are TRBV4-3 and TRBJ2-3, with D perhaps TRBD1 (7 bases). The CDR3 is 18 residues long. The V gene's germline CDR1 is LGHNA and CDR2 YSLEER. V was trimmed by 3 bases and J by 4 bases, leaving 23 bases between them.

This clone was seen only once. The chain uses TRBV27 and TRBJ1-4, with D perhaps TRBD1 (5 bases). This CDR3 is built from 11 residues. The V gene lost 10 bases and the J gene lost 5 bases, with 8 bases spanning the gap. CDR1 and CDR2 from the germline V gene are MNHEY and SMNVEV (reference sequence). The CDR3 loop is CATQGNEKLFF. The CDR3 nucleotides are TGTGCCACGCAGGGAAATGAAAAACTGTTTTTT.

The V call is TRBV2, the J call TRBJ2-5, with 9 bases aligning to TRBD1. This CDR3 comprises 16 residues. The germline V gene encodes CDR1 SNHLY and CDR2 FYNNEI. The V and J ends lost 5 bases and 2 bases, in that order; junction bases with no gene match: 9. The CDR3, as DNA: TGTGCCAGCAGTTCCTTACCGGGACAGGGACAAGAGACCCAGTACTTC. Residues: CASSSLPGQGQETQYF.

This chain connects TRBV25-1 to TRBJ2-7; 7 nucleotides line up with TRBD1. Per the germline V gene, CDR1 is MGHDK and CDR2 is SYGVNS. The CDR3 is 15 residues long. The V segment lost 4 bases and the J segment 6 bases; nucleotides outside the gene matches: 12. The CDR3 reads CASSARTGTAAEQYF. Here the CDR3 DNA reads TGTGCCAGCAGTGCAAGGACAGGAACAGCGGCCGAGCAGTACTTC.

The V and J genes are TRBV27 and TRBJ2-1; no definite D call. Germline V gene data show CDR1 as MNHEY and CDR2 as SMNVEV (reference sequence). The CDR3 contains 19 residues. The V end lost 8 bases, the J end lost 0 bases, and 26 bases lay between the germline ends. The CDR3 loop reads CASSLSPVQRSSSYNEQFF. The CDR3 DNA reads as TGTGCCAGCTCTCTATCCCCGGTGCAGCGTTCGAGCTCCTACAATGAGCAGTTCTTC.

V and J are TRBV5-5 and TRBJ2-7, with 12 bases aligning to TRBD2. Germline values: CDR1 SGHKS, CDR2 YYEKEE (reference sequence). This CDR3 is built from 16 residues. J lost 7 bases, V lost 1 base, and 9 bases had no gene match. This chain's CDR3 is CASSLSPTSGRYEQYF. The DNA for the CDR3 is TGTGCCAGCAGCTTGTCTCCAACTAGCGGGAGGTATGAGCAGTACTTC.

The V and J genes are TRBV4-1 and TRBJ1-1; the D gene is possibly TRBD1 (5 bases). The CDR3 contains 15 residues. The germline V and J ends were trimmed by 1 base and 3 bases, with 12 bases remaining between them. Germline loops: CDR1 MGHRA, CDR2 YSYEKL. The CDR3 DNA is TGCGCCAGCAGCCAAGTTACCGGGGGGGACACTGAAGCTTTCTTT. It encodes CASSQVTGGDTEAFF.

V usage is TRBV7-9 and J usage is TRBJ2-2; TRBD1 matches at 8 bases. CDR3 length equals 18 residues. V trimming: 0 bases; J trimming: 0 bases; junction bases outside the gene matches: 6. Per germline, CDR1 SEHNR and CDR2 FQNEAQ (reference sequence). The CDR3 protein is CASSLAPLRGPNTGELFF. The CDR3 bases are TGTGCCAGCAGCTTAGCCCCCCTCAGGGGGCCGAACACCGGGGAGCTGTTTTTT.

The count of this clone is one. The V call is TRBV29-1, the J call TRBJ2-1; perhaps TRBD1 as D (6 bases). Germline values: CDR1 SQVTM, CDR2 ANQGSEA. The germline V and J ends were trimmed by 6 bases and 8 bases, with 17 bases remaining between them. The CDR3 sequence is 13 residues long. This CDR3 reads CSVRPQGFDEQFF. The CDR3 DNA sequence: TGCAGCGTCCGCCCGCAGGGGTTCGATGAGCAGTTCTTC.

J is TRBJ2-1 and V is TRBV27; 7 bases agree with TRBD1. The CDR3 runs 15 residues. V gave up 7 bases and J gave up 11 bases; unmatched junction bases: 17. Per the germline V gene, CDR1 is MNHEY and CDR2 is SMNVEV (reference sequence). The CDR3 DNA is TGTGCCAGCAAGGACAGGCCGAATTCTAAGTCTAAGCAGTTCTTC. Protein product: CASKDRPNSKSKQFF.

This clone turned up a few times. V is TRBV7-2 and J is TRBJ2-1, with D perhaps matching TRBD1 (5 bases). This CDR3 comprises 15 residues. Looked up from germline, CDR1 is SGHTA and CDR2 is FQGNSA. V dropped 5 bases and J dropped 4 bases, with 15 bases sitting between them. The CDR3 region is CASSLTGNAYNEQFF. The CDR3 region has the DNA TGTGCCAGCAGCCTAACAGGAAACGCTTACAATGAGCAGTTCTTC.

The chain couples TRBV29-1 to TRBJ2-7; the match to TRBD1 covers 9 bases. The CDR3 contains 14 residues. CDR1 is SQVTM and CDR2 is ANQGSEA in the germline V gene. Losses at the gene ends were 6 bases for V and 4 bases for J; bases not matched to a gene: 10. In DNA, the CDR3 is TGCAGCGTCACCGGGACAGGGATCGTATACGAGCAGTACTTC. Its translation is CSVTGTGIVYEQYF.

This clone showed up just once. CDR3 residues: CASSLVPRLSTDTQYF. CDR3 in DNA: TGTGCCAGCAGCTTAGTCCCCAGGCTTAGCACAGATACGCAGTATTTT. The V gene is TRBV7-2, the J gene TRBJ2-3; D unresolved. The CDR3 totals 16 residues. Germline CDR1 is SGHTA and CDR2 is FQGNSA. V was cut by 1 base and J by 0 bases, with 11 bases left in between.

CDR3 residues: CASSQSPSGNTDTQYF. The CDR3 nucleotides are TGCGCCAGCAGCCAAAGTCCTAGCGGAAACACAGATACGCAGTATTTT. This chain uses TRBV4-3 with TRBJ2-3, with 7 bases aligning to TRBD2. The germline V gene encodes CDR1 LGHNA and CDR2 YSLEER. CDR3 length: 16 residues. V lost 2 bases and J lost 2; bases outside the gene matches: 7.

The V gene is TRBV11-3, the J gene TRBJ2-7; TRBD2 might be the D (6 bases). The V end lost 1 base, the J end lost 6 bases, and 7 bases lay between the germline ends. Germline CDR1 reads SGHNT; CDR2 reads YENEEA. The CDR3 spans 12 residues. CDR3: CASSLGLGEQYF. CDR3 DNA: TGTGCCAGCAGCTTAGGACTAGGCGAGCAGTACTTC. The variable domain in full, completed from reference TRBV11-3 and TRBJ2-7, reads EAGVVQSPRYKIIEKKQPVAFWCNPISGHNTLYWYLQNLGQGPELLIRYENEEAVDDSQLPKDRFSAERLKGVDSTLKIQPAELGDSAVYLCASSLGLGEQYFGPGTRLTVT.

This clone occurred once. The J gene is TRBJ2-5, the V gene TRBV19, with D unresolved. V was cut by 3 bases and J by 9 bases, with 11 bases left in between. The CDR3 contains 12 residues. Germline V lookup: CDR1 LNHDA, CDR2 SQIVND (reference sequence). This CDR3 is CASSMSPQAQYF. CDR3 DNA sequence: TGTGCCAGTAGTATGTCCCCCCAGGCCCAGTACTTC.

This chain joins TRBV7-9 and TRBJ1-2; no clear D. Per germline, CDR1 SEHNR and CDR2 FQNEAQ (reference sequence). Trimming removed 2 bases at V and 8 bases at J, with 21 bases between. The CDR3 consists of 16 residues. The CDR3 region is CASSLFGAAWITGYTF. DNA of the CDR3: TGTGCCAGCAGCTTATTTGGAGCGGCTTGGATTACGGGCTACACCTTC.

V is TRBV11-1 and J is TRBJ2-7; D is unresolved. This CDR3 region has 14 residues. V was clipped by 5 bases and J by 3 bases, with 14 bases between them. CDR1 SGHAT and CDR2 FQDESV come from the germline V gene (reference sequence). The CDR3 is CASSQEAENYEQYF. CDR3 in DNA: TGTGCCAGCAGCCAAGAGGCGGAGAACTACGAGCAGTACTTC.

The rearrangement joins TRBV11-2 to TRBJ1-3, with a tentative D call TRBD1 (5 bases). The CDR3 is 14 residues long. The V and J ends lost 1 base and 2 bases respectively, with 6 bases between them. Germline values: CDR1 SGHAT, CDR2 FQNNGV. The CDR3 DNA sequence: TGTGCCAGCAGCTTAGGCAGGGCTGGAAACACCATATATTTT. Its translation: CASSLGRAGNTIYF.

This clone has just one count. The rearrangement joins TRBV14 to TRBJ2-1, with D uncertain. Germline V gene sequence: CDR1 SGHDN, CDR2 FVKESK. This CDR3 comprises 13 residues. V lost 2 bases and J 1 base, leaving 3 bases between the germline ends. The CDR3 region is CASSQTSYNEQFF. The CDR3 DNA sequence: TGTGCCAGCAGCCAAACTTCCTACAATGAGCAGTTCTTC.

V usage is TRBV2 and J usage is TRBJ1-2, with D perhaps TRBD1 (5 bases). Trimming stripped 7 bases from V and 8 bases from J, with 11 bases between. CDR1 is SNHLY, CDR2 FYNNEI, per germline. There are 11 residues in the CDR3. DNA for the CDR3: TGTGCCAGCAATCAGGGTCGCGGCTACACCTTC. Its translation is CASNQGRGYTF.

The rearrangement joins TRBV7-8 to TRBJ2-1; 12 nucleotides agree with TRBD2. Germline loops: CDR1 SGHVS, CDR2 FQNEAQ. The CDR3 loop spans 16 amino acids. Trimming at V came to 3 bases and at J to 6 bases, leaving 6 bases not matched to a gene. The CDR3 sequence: CASSFGTSGPSNEQFF. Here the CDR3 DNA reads TGTGCCAGCAGCTTCGGGACTAGCGGGCCTTCCAATGAGCAGTTCTTC.